The 16 T cell receptor beta chains presented below share a single source sample, sequenced in a study of blood T cell repertoires in COVID-19 (dated by TCRdb to about 2020). Libraries were prepared through the immunoSEQ multiplex PCR assay. Imported from immuneACCESS, the table was reduced by TCRdb to in-frame sequences with V and J called. These copies leave out some clones; in studies compared against another copy, an unresolved V gene accounts for under half, and the cause of the remainder is not known. This sample gives 150,000 to 200,000 clones in total; about 74% of them show up just once. The leading ten clones occupy under 3.5% of the sample. Input material: peripheral blood. Source of these receptors: a woman aged 80 or over with acute or convalescent COVID-19.

This chain connects TRBV7-2 to TRBJ2-5, with D possibly being TRBD2 (5 bases). CDR1 SGHTA and CDR2 FQGNSA come from the germline V gene. The CDR3 runs to 15 residues. V shed 4 bases and J shed 5 bases, with 17 bases lying between them. The CDR3 DNA is TGTGCCAGCAGCTCGAGATCCGGGGTTACGGAGACCCAGTACTTC. Its translation is CASSSRSGVTETQYF.

The V gene is TRBV7-8, the J gene TRBJ2-7; maybe TRBD1 (7 bases). CDR1 and CDR2 (germline): SGHVS, FQNEAQ. Between the trimmed V and J ends, which lost 5 bases and 3 bases, there was a span of 23 bases. There are 17 residues in the CDR3. The CDR3 sequence: CASSHSGLRTGFYEQYF. In DNA form, the CDR3 reads TGTGCCAGCAGCCATAGCGGTCTAAGGACAGGCTTCTACGAGCAGTACTTC. Looking up the rest from reference TRBV7-8 and TRBJ2-7 gives the full variable domain: GAGVSQSPRYKVAKRGQDVALRCDPISGHVSLFWYQQALGQGPEFLTYFQNEAQLDKSGLPSDRFFAERPEGSVSTLKIQRTQQEDSAVYLCASSHSGLRTGFYEQYFGPGTRLTVT.

V and J are TRBV19 and TRBJ1-5; the match to TRBD1 covers 8 bases. With V trimmed by 5 bases and J by 0 bases, 9 bases remained unmatched. Germline V gene data show CDR1 as LNHDA and CDR2 as SQIVND (reference sequence). The CDR3 is 17 residues long. The chain's CDR3 is CASSPGTGWDSNQPQHF. The CDR3 nucleotides read TGTGCCAGTAGTCCCGGGACAGGTTGGGATAGCAATCAGCCCCAGCATTTT.

The chain recombines TRBV6-5 with TRBJ1-1; 7 bases match TRBD1. J gave up 4 bases and V 2 bases, and 7 bases lay outside the gene matches. In germline, CDR1 is MNHEY, CDR2 SVGAGI. This CDR3 contains 15 residues. The CDR3 loop is CASSYPRQGGTEAFF. The CDR3 DNA sequence: TGTGCCAGCAGTTACCCGCGGCAGGGGGGCACTGAAGCTTTCTTT.

The chain joins TRBV3-1 (or the pseudogene TRBV3-2) to TRBJ1-2; D is uncertain. Trimming removed 1 base from V and 6 bases from J, with 6 bases in between. Germline CDR1 reads LGHDT; CDR2 reads YNNKEL (reference sequence). The CDR3 runs 12 residues. CDR3 amino acids: CASSQVVNGYTF. CDR3 nucleotide sequence: TGTGCCAGCAGCCAAGTAGTAAATGGCTACACCTTC.

This clone was counted at least ten times. The V call is TRBV29-1, the J call TRBJ2-1, with 8 positions matching TRBD1. The germline CDR1 and CDR2 sequences are SQVTM and ANQGSEA. V was clipped by 7 bases and J by 12 bases; unmatched bases: 8. This CDR3 is 11 amino acids long. The DNA of the CDR3 is TGCAGCGCCGCCCGGACAGGGTGGCAGTTCTTC. Translation: CSAARTGWQFF.

The chain links TRBV3-1 (or the pseudogene TRBV3-2) to TRBJ2-1, with unresolved D. Germline assignment: CDR1 LGHDT and CDR2 YNNKEL (reference sequence). The ends were cut back, 0 bases at V and 4 bases at J, with 7 bases in the middle. The CDR3 contains 14 residues. As DNA, the CDR3 is TGTGCCAGCAGCCAAGATCTACTGTACAATGAGCAGTTCTTC. Amino acids: CASSQDLLYNEQFF.

J is TRBJ2-1 and V is TRBV5-1, with 9 bases that match TRBD2. CDR1 and CDR2 (germline): SGHRS, YFSETQ. CDR3 length equals 15 residues. V was pared by 6 bases and J by 2 bases, with 6 bases of the junction left unmatched. DNA for the CDR3: TGCGCCAGCACCATGACTAGCGGACCCTACAATGAGCAGTTCTTC. Translated, it gives CASTMTSGPYNEQFF.

The V gene is TRBV3-1 (or the pseudogene TRBV3-2), the J gene TRBJ1-6, with D maybe TRBD1 (5 bases). V lost 11 bases and J 2 bases, leaving 10 bases between the germline ends. CDR1 is LGHDT and CDR2 is YNNKEL in the germline V gene (reference sequence). The CDR3 covers 13 residues. The CDR3 region has the DNA TGTGCCGCAGGAGGGGCCTATAATTCACCCCTCCACTTT. Amino acids: CAAGGAYNSPLHF.

This clone was observed a single time. The gene calls are TRBV18 and TRBJ1-5; 9 bases agree with TRBD1. Trimming removed 4 bases from V and 6 bases from J; junction bases left unmatched: 1. CDR1 KGHSH and CDR2 LQKENI come from the germline V gene. The CDR3 totals 13 residues. CDR3 nucleotides: TGTGCCAGCTCACTACAGGGGGCTCAGCCCCAGCATTTT. Translating gives CASSLQGAQPQHF.

V is TRBV7-2 and J is TRBJ1-1; no firm D call. CDR1 is SGHTA, CDR2 FQGNSA, per germline. The CDR3 extends over 14 amino acids. V dropped 3 bases and J dropped 1 base, with 9 bases sitting between them. As DNA, the CDR3 is TGTGCCAGCAGCTTTCGGGAGGCGAACACTGAAGCTTTCTTT. This sequence encodes CASSFREANTEAFF.

The chain joins TRBV27 to TRBJ2-2, with 11 bases lining up with TRBD2. CDR1 and CDR2 (germline): MNHEY, SMNVEV (reference sequence). Trimming took 0 bases from V and 2 from J; bases not matched to a gene: 5. The CDR3 length is 18 residues. CDR3 region: CASSLSSGLAANTGELFF. In nucleotides, the CDR3 is TGTGCCAGCAGTTTATCTTCGGGACTAGCGGCTAACACCGGGGAGCTGTTTTTT.

This chain uses TRBV2 with TRBJ1-6; tentatively, D is TRBD1 (5 bases). Germline CDR1 reads SNHLY; CDR2 reads FYNNEI. The CDR3 has 16 residues. With 5 bases removed from V and 0 bases from J, the gap between germline ends came to 11 bases. In DNA form, the CDR3 reads TGTGCCAGCAGTCGGGGGGAACTCTCCTATAATTCACCCCTCCACTTT. Protein: CASSRGELSYNSPLHF.

CDR3 DNA: TGTGCCAGCAGCGTAGAGACTAGCGGGAACTCTGGGGCCAACGTCCTGACTTTC. Its protein is CASSVETSGNSGANVLTF. V and J are TRBV9 and TRBJ2-6; TRBD2 matches 11 bases. V lost 0 bases, J lost 0 bases, and 2 bases stayed unmatched. Germline V gene data show CDR1 as SGDLS and CDR2 as YYNGEE. The CDR3 sequence is 18 residues long.

This chain joins TRBV5-1 and TRBJ2-1; a weak D match, TRBD2 (6 bases). V lost 1 base and J lost 6, with 35 bases in between. Germline-derived CDR1 and CDR2 are SGHRS and YFSETQ. The CDR3 is made up of 22 amino acids. CDR3 nucleotides: TGCGCCAGCAGCTTGTTTCCCGGGCTAGGTCAAGGTGCCGGGAGTCCAGGCAATGAGCAGTTCTTC. Protein product: CASSLFPGLGQGAGSPGNEQFF. The variable domain in full, completed from reference TRBV5-1 and TRBJ2-1, reads KAGVTQTPRYLIKTRGQQVTLSCSPISGHRSVSWYQQTPGQGLQFLFEYFSETQRNKGNFPGRFSGRQFSNSRSEMNVSTLELGDSALYLCASSLFPGLGQGAGSPGNEQFFGPGTRLTVL.

V is TRBV3-1 (or the pseudogene TRBV3-2) and J is TRBJ1-5, with unresolved D. The CDR3 spans 14 residues. Deletions cut 4 bases from V and 4 bases from J, with 11 bases between. Germline lookup yields CDR1 LGHDT and CDR2 YNNKEL (reference sequence). The CDR3 nucleotides read TGTGCCAGCAGCCGAAATTCAGTGAATCAGCCCCAGCATTTT. Translation: CASSRNSVNQPQHF.